This note documents a single TCR beta chain sequence. This sample was included in a study of blood T cell repertoires in COVID-19. In the study overall: PBMCs, B-cell-depleted T cells, or T cells provided the cDNA or gDNA that made up the material.

The protocol was immunoSEQ multiplex PCR, while the TCRdb copy is restricted to in-frame clones and leaves out a portion. The top ten clones hold about 2.9% of a sample with around 240,000 clones, approximately 84% of them seen once. Trimming pared 8 bases from V and 8 bases from J, leaving 18 bases between. The CDR3 spans 14 residues. CDR1 is SNHLY, CDR2 FYNNEI, per germline. The receptor was isolated from a woman in her twenties or thirties who had recovered from COVID-19. The chain combines TRBV2 with TRBJ1-4, with a possible D match to TRBD1 (6 bases). Sequenced material: peripheral blood. The CDR3 loop reads CASALTRGPEKLFF. The DNA for the CDR3 is TGTGCCAGCGCCTTGACCAGGGGACCCGAAAAACTGTTTTTT.